This T cell receptor beta chain came from a study of shared clonotypes between healthy human individuals. Broader study findings: Across subsets, estimated richness was generally greater for naive than for memory populations. Clonotypes not shared had lower generation probabilities than those common to all four donors. Tissue TCR repertoires likely differ from these blood-only repertoires. It was anticipated that sequencing depth would influence how many clonotypes donors shared.

The V gene end was trimmed by 7 bases and the J gene end by 0 bases; junction bases not matched to a gene: 6. This CDR3 is built from 14 residues. Germline lookup yields CDR1 MDHEN and CDR2 SYDVKM. With respect to this clone: The antigen remains undetermined.

Generated by immunoSEQ multiplex PCR, the TCRdb table keeps only in-frame clones and is missing some. The table has hundreds of thousands of clones, about 97% seen once. What was sequenced was naive CD4+ T cells sorted from blood. Documented subset: CD45RA+ positively selected. This chain uses TRBV28 with TRBJ2-7; 7 bases agree with TRBD1. The TCR comes from a young woman in good health. The CDR3 sequence: CASKGADLSYEQYF. CDR3 nucleotide sequence: TGTGCCAGCAAGGGGGCCGACCTCTCCTACGAGCAGTACTTC.